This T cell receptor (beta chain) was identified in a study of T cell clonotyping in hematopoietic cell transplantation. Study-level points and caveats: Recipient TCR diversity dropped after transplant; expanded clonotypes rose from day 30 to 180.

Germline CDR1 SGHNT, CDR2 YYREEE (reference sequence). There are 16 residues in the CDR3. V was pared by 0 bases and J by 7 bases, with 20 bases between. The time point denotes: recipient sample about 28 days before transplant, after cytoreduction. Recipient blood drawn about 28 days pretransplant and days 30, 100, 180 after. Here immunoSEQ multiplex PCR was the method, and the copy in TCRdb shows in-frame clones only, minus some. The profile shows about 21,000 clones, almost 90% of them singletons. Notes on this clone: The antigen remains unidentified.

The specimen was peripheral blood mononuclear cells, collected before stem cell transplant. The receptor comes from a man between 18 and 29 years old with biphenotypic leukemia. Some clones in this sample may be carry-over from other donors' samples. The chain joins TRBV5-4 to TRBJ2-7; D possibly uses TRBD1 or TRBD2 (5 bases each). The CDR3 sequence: CASSLGTRGSRQEQYF. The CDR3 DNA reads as TGTGCCAGCAGCTTGGGTACCCGGGGCTCGCGCCAGGAGCAGTACTTC. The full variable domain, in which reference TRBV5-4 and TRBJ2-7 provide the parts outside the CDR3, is ETGVTQSPTHLIKTRGQQVTLRCSSQSGHNTVSWYQQALGQGPQFIFQYYREEENGRGNFPPRFSGLQFPNYSSELNVNALELDDSALYLCASSLGTRGSRQEQYFGPGTRLTVT.